This TCR beta chain was observed in a study of T-cell memory formation after mild COVID-19. The overall study: The TCR clusters were mostly specific to one donor. General observations from the study: Largely, contracting CD4+ clones fell within CM and EM, and contracting CD8+ clones within EMRA. Memory from before infection featured some responding clones, which suggests cross-reactive memory joined.

Germline values: CDR1 KGHSH, CDR2 LQKENI. This CDR3 is 17 amino acids long. V lost 4 bases to trimming and J lost 1 base, with 17 bases between them. TCRdb reprocessed the 5' RACE reads with MiXCR, giving one entry per CDR3 protein. This sample has about 260,000 distinct CDR3 sequences; less than 9.5% occur once, and the top ten carry roughly 22%. The sample holds a few counts of this clonotype. Its antigen is not known. The V gene is TRBV18, the J gene TRBJ2-1, with a weak D call TRBD2 (6 bases). The source of this sequence is a man aged 18 to 29 who had mild COVID-19 (a few samples of this study predate the infection). Cell type and time point are not known. What was sequenced was PBMCs or a T cell subset sorted from them (not recorded which). The CDR3 region is CASSHRFAEGSYNEQFF. The CDR3 region has the DNA TGTGCCAGCTCACACCGCTTTGCGGAGGGATCCTACAATGAGCAGTTCTTC.